A single sample is the source of the 28 T cell receptor beta chains below, sequenced in a study of blood T cell repertoires in COVID-19. TCRdb's copy holds only in-frame clones and misses some; the assay was immunoSEQ multiplex PCR. The data hold 130,000 to 150,000 clones, with about 87% observed a single time. The sequencing sample was made of peripheral blood. The source is a woman aged 50 to 60 with active or convalescent COVID-19.

The genes are TRBV6-2 or TRBV6-3 and TRBJ2-5, with a tentative D call TRBD1 (5 bases). The germline gives CDR1 MNHEY, CDR2 SVGEGT. V dropped 5 bases and J dropped 2 bases, with 9 bases sitting between them. This CDR3 contains 13 residues. CDR3: CASSRQLQETQYF. CDR3 nucleotides: TGTGCCAGCAGTAGACAGTTACAAGAGACCCAGTACTTC.

The chain uses TRBV5-5 and TRBJ2-7; 7 positions agree with TRBD1. The CDR3 sequence is 16 residues long. The V gene's germline CDR1 is SGHKS and CDR2 YYEKEE (reference sequence). The V and J ends lost 3 bases and 1 base, in that order; junction bases with no gene match: 10. The CDR3 loop is CASSYPERGLSYEQYF. In DNA, the CDR3 is TGTGCCAGCAGCTACCCGGAGAGGGGGCTATCCTACGAGCAGTACTTC.

The chain is built from TRBV5-1 and TRBJ2-5, with a weak D call TRBD1 (5 bases). Germline CDR1 and CDR2: SGHRS and YFSETQ. The CDR3 loop spans 14 amino acids. Trimming stripped 4 bases from V and 2 bases from J, with 12 bases between. Written as DNA, the CDR3 is TGCGCCAGCAGCCCTGGGGCAGTGCAAGAGACCCAGTACTTC. Amino acids: CASSPGAVQETQYF.

The V and J genes are TRBV27 and TRBJ2-7; 11 bases map to TRBD2. The germline V gene encodes CDR1 MNHEY and CDR2 SMNVEV (reference sequence). The CDR3 contains 18 residues. V was clipped by 5 bases and J by 0 bases; unmatched bases: 12. CDR3 bases: TGTGCCAGCAGTCCATACTTGAGACTAGCGGGAAGCTCCTACGAGCAGTACTTC. Its protein is CASSPYLRLAGSSYEQYF.

The V call is TRBV11-2, the J call TRBJ2-3, with 9 bases identical to TRBD2. The CDR3 has 16 residues. Per the germline V gene, CDR1 is SGHAT and CDR2 is FQNNGV. V gave up 1 base and J gave up 7 bases; unmatched junction bases: 9. CDR3 sequence reads: CASSLVRAGGGNTQYF. CDR3 DNA sequence: TGTGCCAGCAGCTTAGTAAGGGCGGGAGGGGGGAATACGCAGTATTTT.

The chain couples TRBV21-1 to TRBJ2-5; TRBD1 is taken as the D call from the table, unchecked against the DNA. TRBV21-1 is a documented pseudogene. The CDR3 totals 17 residues. Here the CDR3 reads CASSRLPRDRGQETQYF. The DNA of the CDR3 is TGTGCCAGCAGCAGATTACCCCGGGACAGGGGGCAAGAGACCCAGTACTTC.

The CDR3 sequence: CASSSSSGGGQYF. The CDR3 DNA sequence: TGTGCCAGCAGCTCCTCTAGCGGGGGTGGACAGTACTTC. This chain joins TRBV7-2 and TRBJ2-7, with TRBD2 matching 10 bases. V lost 4 bases, J lost 10 bases, and 7 bases stayed unmatched. The CDR3 consists of 13 residues. CDR1 SGHTA and CDR2 FQGNSA come from the germline V gene.

This chain joins TRBV10-3 and TRBJ1-3, with D perhaps TRBD1 (6 bases). Trimming took off 4 bases at V and 0 bases at J, with 10 bases between the two ends. Germline-derived CDR1 and CDR2 are ENHRY and SYGVKD. This CDR3 has 15 amino acids. This chain's CDR3 is CAISGWDNSGNTIYF. The CDR3 DNA reads TGTGCCATCAGTGGATGGGACAACTCTGGAAACACCATATATTTT.

The CDR3 here is CASSQGAARGEQYF. The DNA for the CDR3 is TGTGCCAGCAGCCAAGGGGCAGCCCGGGGCGAGCAGTACTTC. The V gene is TRBV3-1 (or the pseudogene TRBV3-2), the J gene TRBJ2-7, with D perhaps matching TRBD2 (5 bases). This CDR3 has 14 residues. Germline CDR1 reads LGHDT; CDR2 reads YNNKEL (reference sequence). V was pared by 1 base and J by 6 bases, with 13 bases between.

The chain joins TRBV9 to TRBJ1-1, with D possibly being TRBD1 (5 bases). The V gene lost 4 bases and the J gene lost 2 bases, with 12 bases spanning the gap. Looked up from germline, CDR1 is SGDLS and CDR2 is YYNGEE. There are 14 residues in the CDR3. CDR3 DNA: TGTGCCAGCAGCCTGGGCCAGGGAAACACTGAAGCTTTCTTT. Protein product: CASSLGQGNTEAFF.

The chain has TRBV7-8 and TRBJ2-7, with D perhaps matching TRBD1 (6 bases). Germline-derived CDR1 and CDR2 are SGHVS and FQNEAQ. This CDR3 has 14 residues. V was trimmed by 5 bases and J by 0 bases, leaving 11 bases between them. For the CDR3, the DNA is TGTGCCAGCAGCGTCACAGGGTCCTCCTACGAGCAGTACTTC. Translating it yields CASSVTGSSYEQYF.

The gene calls are TRBV19 and TRBJ2-1; D is possibly TRBD2 (5 bases). V gave up 5 bases and J gave up 0 bases, with 17 bases separating them. CDR1 and CDR2 (germline): LNHDA, SQIVND (reference sequence). The CDR3 covers 17 residues. The CDR3 region has the DNA TGTGCCAGTAGTCGGTTTGAGGGAATGGGCTCCTACAATGAGCAGTTCTTC. Translated: CASSRFEGMGSYNEQFF. Full variable domain (missing parts from reference TRBV19 and TRBJ2-1): DGGITQSPKYLFRKEGQNVTLSCEQNLNHDAMYWYRQDPGQGLRLIYYSQIVNDFQKGDIAEGYSVSREKKESFPLTVTSAQKNPTAFYLCASSRFEGMGSYNEQFFGPGTRLTVL.

The chain uses TRBV30 and TRBJ2-7, with 7 bases fitting TRBD2. Germline V CDR1 and CDR2: GTSNPN, SVGIG (reference sequence). Trimming took 0 bases from V and 4 from J; bases not matched to a gene: 18. The CDR3 loop spans 18 amino acids. The CDR3 is CAWSVRGIGFGGRYEQYF. The CDR3 DNA reads TGTGCCTGGAGTGTACGGGGTATAGGTTTCGGGGGGAGGTACGAGCAGTACTTC.

V gene TRBV7-2 combines with J gene TRBJ2-2; 8 bases map to TRBD1. V lost 5 bases and J lost 6; bases outside the gene matches: 11. Germline CDR1 and CDR2: SGHTA and FQGNSA. The CDR3 runs to 16 residues. The CDR3 loop is CASSRSQGALAGELFF. CDR3 nucleotide sequence: TGTGCCAGCAGCCGTTCCCAGGGGGCGTTAGCCGGGGAGCTGTTTTTT.

In nucleotides, the CDR3 is TGTGCCAGCAGCCGTAGCCGGGACAGGGGCTACGAGCAGTACTTC. Protein product: CASSRSRDRGYEQYF. J is TRBJ2-7 and V is TRBV7-2; 10 nucleotides line up with TRBD1. CDR1 SGHTA and CDR2 FQGNSA come from the germline V gene. J was trimmed by 3 bases and V by 5 bases; bases with no gene match: 7. The CDR3 contains 15 residues.

Details on this clone: Other nucleotide sequences from this sample produce the same CDR3. V usage is TRBV19 and J usage is TRBJ1-2; D is possibly TRBD1 (6 bases). Germline-derived CDR1 and CDR2 are LNHDA and SQIVND (reference sequence). Between the trimmed V and J ends, which lost 4 bases and 2 bases, there was a span of 8 bases. This CDR3 is 13 amino acids long. The CDR3 bases are TGTGCCAGTAGTACCACAGGGAACTATGGCTACACCTTC. As protein: CASSTTGNYGYTF. The variable domain in full, completed from reference TRBV19 and TRBJ1-2, reads DGGITQSPKYLFRKEGQNVTLSCEQNLNHDAMYWYRQDPGQGLRLIYYSQIVNDFQKGDIAEGYSVSREKKESFPLTVTSAQKNPTAFYLCASSTTGNYGYTFGSGTRLTVV.

The rearrangement links TRBV24-1 to TRBJ2-3; TRBD1 aligns across 8 bases. V lost 3 bases to trimming and J lost 4 bases; unmatched junction nucleotides: 11. Germline CDR1 KGHDR, CDR2 SFDVKD. The CDR3 has 17 amino acids. This CDR3 reads CATSDPQDRALADTQYF. The CDR3 region has the DNA TGTGCCACCAGTGATCCGCAGGACAGGGCATTGGCAGATACGCAGTATTTT.

This clone occurred a few times. The chain couples TRBV12-3 or TRBV12-4 to TRBJ2-4, with D tentatively TRBD1 (6 bases). V lost 5 bases to trimming and J lost 5 bases, with 7 bases between them. The CDR3 loop spans 12 amino acids. CDR3: CASSRQENIQYF. The CDR3 nucleotides read TGTGCCAGCAGTCGACAGGAAAACATTCAGTACTTC.

J is TRBJ1-1 and V is TRBV12-5, with 7 bases that match TRBD1. V trimming: 2 bases; J trimming: 4 bases; junction bases outside the gene matches: 7. Germline loops: CDR1 LGHNT, CDR2 FRNRAP. This CDR3 has 15 amino acids. CDR3 sequence: CASGLSLYRGTEAFF. The CDR3 DNA reads as TGTGCTAGTGGTTTGAGCCTGTACAGGGGCACTGAAGCTTTCTTT.

The chain links TRBV21-1 to TRBJ1-3; the D call in the table, TRBD1, was not verified against the DNA. TRBV21-1 has pseudogene status. The CDR3 contains 16 residues. The CDR3 sequence is CASSKEGQFSGNTIYF. Written as DNA, the CDR3 is TGTGCCAGCAGCAAAGAGGGACAGTTCTCTGGAAACACCATATATTTT.

This chain connects TRBV5-1 to TRBJ1-1; tentatively, D is TRBD1 (5 bases). The length of the CDR3 is 16 residues. Germline V lookup: CDR1 SGHRS, CDR2 YFSETQ. Trimming removed 1 base from V and 5 bases from J, with 18 bases in between. DNA of the CDR3: TGCGCCAGCAGCTTGATCCGGGACTACCATGTGACTGAAGCTTTCTTT. It is translated as CASSLIRDYHVTEAFF.

This clone was seen a few times. The rearrangement uses TRBV6-5 and TRBJ2-7; 8 bases agree with TRBD1. The germline V gene encodes CDR1 MNHEY and CDR2 SVGAGI. Losses at the gene ends were 0 bases for V and 3 bases for J; bases not matched to a gene: 7. CDR3 size: 16 residues. The CDR3 region is CASSYSKAGGIYEQYF. As DNA, the CDR3 is TGTGCCAGCAGTTACTCGAAGGCAGGGGGCATCTACGAGCAGTACTTC.

This chain's CDR3 is CASSQDRVSGYTF. The DNA of the CDR3 is TGCGCCAGCAGCCAGGACAGGGTATCGGGCTACACCTTC. The chain combines TRBV4-3 with TRBJ1-2; 8 positions match TRBD1. The CDR3 has 13 residues. Germline trimming cut 3 bases from V and 8 bases from J; bases unmatched to any gene: 5. CDR1 and CDR2 (germline): LGHNA, YSLEER.

The V gene is TRBV18, the J gene TRBJ1-1; no definite D call. Trimming left V 10 bases short and J 0 bases short, with 15 bases between. The CDR3 consists of 14 residues. Germline V gene sequence: CDR1 KGHSH, CDR2 LQKENI. The CDR3 DNA sequence: TGTGCCACCCATCAGGACTTAATGAACACTGAAGCTTTCTTT. Translating gives CATHQDLMNTEAFF.

This CDR3 is CASSQDFRQTSEQYF. DNA of the CDR3: TGTGCCAGCAGCCAAGATTTCAGGCAAACAAGCGAGCAGTACTTC. V and J are TRBV14 and TRBJ2-7; D not certain. The V end lost 0 bases, the J end lost 6 bases, and 15 bases lay between the germline ends. Germline lookup yields CDR1 SGHDN and CDR2 FVKESK. The CDR3 has 15 residues.

This sequence joins TRBV6-2 or TRBV6-3 and TRBJ1-1; the D is unclear. Germline lookup yields CDR1 MNHEY and CDR2 SVGEGT. V was clipped by 4 bases and J by 0 bases, with 6 bases between them. The CDR3 sequence is 13 residues long. The DNA of the CDR3 is TGTGCCAGCAGTTTGGGCCTGAACACTGAAGCTTTCTTT. Its translation is CASSLGLNTEAFF.

The chain is built from TRBV27 and TRBJ1-1; 7 bases line up with TRBD1. The CDR3 sequence is 15 residues long. J was trimmed by 3 bases and V by 2 bases; bases with no gene match: 6. Germline lookup yields CDR1 MNHEY and CDR2 SMNVEV (reference sequence). Here the CDR3 reads CASSLKNRGHTEAFF. CDR3 DNA sequence: TGTGCCAGCAGTTTAAAGAACAGGGGCCACACTGAAGCTTTCTTT.

This chain joins TRBV21-1 and TRBJ1-6; the table's D call, TRBD1, was not checked against the DNA. TRBV21-1 is a pseudogene segment. This CDR3 is 15 amino acids long. CDR3 bases: TGTGCCAGCAGCGACCGGGACACCGATAATTCACCCCTCCACTTT. Translated: CASSDRDTDNSPLHF.